The rows below give T cell receptor beta chains drawn from one sample of a study of read filtering for tumor transcriptome and immune sequencing. Using its own MiXCR run on the reads, TCRdb lists one record per CDR3 protein. The data hold approximately 58,000 distinct CDR3 sequences, with 9% to 15% observed a single time. The sample was a population of CD138-negative cells sorted from bone marrow. All receptors derive from a donor aged 40 or older with multiple myeloma. CDR3s include the opening cysteine and the closing phenylalanine or tryptophan. A D gene is named only where the DNA matches it firmly. Some rows have no size entry. The others give once, few or many, or a class for an expanded clone.

clone_size	v_call	j_call	d_call	cdr3_aa	cdr3_nt
many	TRBV3-1	TRBJ1-1	TRBD1	CASSQEGRGSTEAFF	TGTGCCAGCAGCCAAGAAGGCAGGGGGAGCACTGAAGCTTTCTTT
few	TRBV5-1	TRBJ1-3	-	CASSLNRGNTIYF	TGCGCCAGCAGCTTGAACAGGGGAAACACCATATATTTT
many	TRBV19	TRBJ2-1	-	CASSIGMYNEQFF	TGTGCCAGTAGTATCGGGATGTACAATGAGCAGTTCTTC
many	TRBV5-1	TRBJ2-7	TRBD2	CASSLRASGHAYNEQYF	TGCGCCAGCAGCTTGCGGGCTAGCGGGCATGCCTACAATGAGCAGTACTTC
many	TRBV5-1	TRBJ1-1	-	CASSLVESGGTEAFF	TGCGCCAGCAGCTTGGTGGAATCGGGGGGCACTGAAGCTTTCTTT
many	TRBV21-1	TRBJ2-1	-	CASSKEGSRNEQFF	TGTGCCAGCAGCAAAGAAGGGAGCCGCAATGAGCAGTTCTTC
few	TRBV3-1	TRBJ2-5	TRBD2	CASSRRGAYQGTQYF	TGTGCCAGCAGCCGGCGGGGGGCGTACCAAGGGACCCAGTACTTC
many	TRBV2	TRBJ1-1	TRBD1	CASLGPGQGTEAFF	TGTGCCAGCTTGGGACCGGGACAGGGCACTGAAGCTTTCTTT
many	TRBV20-1	TRBJ2-3	TRBD2	CSARPAPSGGANTQYF	TGCAGTGCTAGACCCGCCCCTAGCGGGGGGGCCAATACGCAGTATTTT
many	TRBV7-2	TRBJ1-1	-	CASSRTGTFRGAFF	TGTGCCAGCAGCCGTACCGGGACTTTTAGGGGAGCTTTCTTT
many	TRBV21-1	TRBJ2-1	-	CASSEQKSSYNEQFF	TGTGCCAGCAGCGAACAGAAGAGCTCCTACAATGAGCAGTTCTTC
-	TRBV10-1	TRBJ2-2	-	CASSESGELFF	TGCGCCAGCAGCGAGTCCGGGGAGCTGTTTTTT
many	TRBV29-1	TRBJ2-7	-	CSVGRGRSAGGEQYF	TGCAGCGTTGGAAGGGGGCGATCGGCGGGGGGCGAGCAGTACTTC
few	TRBV6-2/TRBV6-3	TRBJ2-1	-	CASSRGTEQFF	TGTGCCAGCAGCCGAGGGACAGAGCAGTTCTTC
many	TRBV6-1	TRBJ2-7	-	CASRWQLYEQYF	TGTGCCAGCAGGTGGCAACTATACGAGCAGTACTTC
many	TRBV6-6	TRBJ2-5	-	CASSYNQETQYF	TGTGCCAGCAGTTACAATCAAGAGACCCAGTACTTC
many	TRBV7-8	TRBJ2-2	-	CASSHRRSGELFF	TGTGCCAGCAGCCACCGACGATCCGGGGAGCTGTTTTTT
-	TRBV9	TRBJ2-3	TRBD1	CASSVARTGASTDTQYF	TGTGCCAGCAGCGTAGCTAGGACAGGGGCTAGCACAGATACGCAGTATTTT
once	TRBV29-1	TRBJ2-1	TRBD1	CSADREGSYNEQFF	TGCAGCGCCGACAGGGAAGGTTCCTACAATGAGCAGTTCTTC
few	TRBV6-5	TRBJ1-5	TRBD1	CASSSTGSNQPQHF	TGTGCCAGCAGCTCGACAGGGAGCAATCAGCCCCAGCATTTT
many	TRBV19	TRBJ2-7	-	CASSRQASSYEQYF	TGTGCCAGTAGTCGACAGGCAAGCTCCTACGAGCAGTACTTC
few	TRBV15	TRBJ2-3	TRBD1	CATSKQTGFDTQYF	TGTGCCACCAGCAAACAGACAGGGTTTGATACGCAGTATTTT
many	TRBV5-1	TRBJ1-1	TRBD1	CASSRTGGSMNTEAFF	TGCGCCAGCAGCCGCACAGGGGGCTCAATGAACACTGAAGCTTTCTTT
many	TRBV20-1	TRBJ1-5	TRBD1	CSARPTGVSNQPQHF	TGCAGTGCTAGACCGACAGGGGTGAGCAATCAGCCCCAGCATTTT
many	TRBV7-9	TRBJ1-1	-	CASSLGVGNTEAFF	TGTGCCAGCAGCTTAGGAGTCGGGAACACTGAAGCTTTCTTT
many	TRBV5-1	TRBJ2-5	-	CASSSPGHLQETQYF	TGCGCCAGCAGCAGCCCTGGACACCTCCAAGAGACCCAGTACTTC
many	TRBV5-1	TRBJ1-1	TRBD1	CASSLGTGGNTEAFF	TGCGCCAGCAGCTTGGGGACAGGAGGAAACACTGAAGCTTTCTTT
many	TRBV5-1	TRBJ2-3	-	CASSFGPSTDTQYF	TGCGCCAGCAGCTTCGGGCCCAGCACAGATACGCAGTATTTT
many	TRBV6-6	TRBJ1-6	-	CASSYGWSPLHF	TGTGCCAGCAGTTATGGTTGGTCACCCCTCCACTTT
many	TRBV3-1	TRBJ2-1	-	CASSPPQLPYNEQFF	TGTGCCAGCAGCCCCCCCCAGCTCCCTTACAATGAGCAGTTCTTC